Listed below are T cell receptor beta chains from one sample, sequenced in a study of shared clonotypes between healthy human individuals. The protocol was immunoSEQ multiplex PCR, while the TCRdb copy is restricted to in-frame clones and leaves out a portion. The profile shows 1.4 million or so clones, roughly 98.5% of them singletons. Sequences were obtained from naive CD4+ T cells sorted from blood. Source of these receptors: a man aged 25-40 years in good health. CDR3s include the opening cysteine and the closing phenylalanine or tryptophan. The D gene is left open where the match is weak. Clone size is not always given. Where it is, it says once, few, many or a class for expanded clones.

J gene | clone size | D gene | CDR3 length | V gene | CDR3 protein | CDR3 DNA
TRBJ1-3 | NA | TRBD1 | 16 | TRBV7-2 | CASSLETRGPGNTIYF | TGTGCCAGCAGCTTAGAGACCAGGGGGCCTGGAAACACCATATATTTT
TRBJ2-7 | NA | TRBD1 | 14 | TRBV27 | CASSPDRVDGEQYF | TGTGCCAGCAGTCCTGACAGGGTTGACGGGGAGCAGTACTTC
TRBJ2-3 | NA | NA | 13 | TRBV28 | CASRDTATDTQYF | TGTGCCAGCAGGGATACAGCAACAGATACGCAGTATTTT
TRBJ1-4 | NA | TRBD1 | 15 | TRBV10-2 | CASSEGRTGDEKLFF | TGCGCCAGCAGTGAGGGCAGGACAGGGGATGAAAAACTGTTTTTT
TRBJ2-1 | NA | TRBD2 | 14 | TRBV27 | CASSLASGGNEQFF | TGTGCCAGCAGTTTAGCCTCGGGGGGGAATGAGCAGTTCTTC
TRBJ1-2 | NA | NA | 16 | TRBV4-2 | CASSQDMTQQGLGYTF | TGTGCCAGCAGCCAAGATATGACCCAACAAGGTTTGGGCTACACCTTC
TRBJ2-1 | NA | NA | 15 | TRBV11-2 | CASSMGVSSYNEQFF | TGTGCCAGCAGCATGGGGGTGAGCTCCTACAATGAGCAGTTCTTC
TRBJ1-5 | NA | NA | 15 | TRBV7-2 | CASSLGQGSNQPQHF | TGTGCCAGCAGCTTAGGCCAGGGAAGCAATCAGCCCCAGCATTTT
TRBJ1-2 | NA | NA | 13 | TRBV6-5 | CASSHGQFYGYTF | TGTGCCAGCAGCCACGGACAGTTCTATGGCTACACCTTC
TRBJ1-1 | NA | NA | 14 | TRBV7-9 | CASSFQGPITEAFF | TGTGCCAGCAGCTTTCAGGGTCCTATCACTGAAGCTTTCTTT
TRBJ1-1 | NA | NA | 13 | TRBV7-9 | CASSLQVQTEAFF | TGTGCCAGCAGCTTACAAGTTCAAACTGAAGCTTTCTTT
TRBJ2-2 | NA | NA | 15 | TRBV19 | CASSILAGQAGELFF | TGTGCCAGTAGTATCCTGGCAGGGCAGGCCGGGGAGCTGTTTTTT
TRBJ1-1 | NA | TRBD1 | 14 | TRBV18 | CASSANRGNTEAFF | TGTGCCAGCTCAGCGAACAGGGGAAACACTGAAGCTTTCTTT
TRBJ2-2 | NA | TRBD2 | 20 | TRBV10-1 | CASSDSQTSGRASGTGELFF | TGCGCCAGCAGTGATTCCCAAACTAGCGGGAGGGCCTCGGGCACCGGGGAGCTGTTTTTT
TRBJ2-3 | once | TRBD2 | 22 | TRBV5-1 | CASSLLSSAPGLAGVGTDTQYF | TGCGCCAGCAGCTTGTTGAGCTCGGCACCGGGACTAGCGGGTGTGGGGACAGATACGCAGTATTTT
TRBJ2-6 | NA | NA | 18 | TRBV7-8 | CASGARRDGYSGANVLTF | TGTGCCAGCGGAGCCCGCCGGGACGGCTACTCTGGGGCCAACGTCCTGACTTTC
TRBJ2-2 | NA | NA | 14 | TRBV7-2 | CASSLATGTGELFF | TGTGCCAGCAGCTTAGCGACAGGCACCGGGGAGCTGTTTTTT
TRBJ2-5 | NA | NA | 14 | TRBV18 | CASSPAQGQETQYF | TGTGCCAGCTCACCAGCACAGGGCCAAGAGACCCAGTACTTC
TRBJ2-2 | NA | NA | 14 | TRBV30 | CAWSSLGGSGELFF | TGTGCCTGGAGTAGCTTAGGGGGGTCCGGGGAGCTGTTTTTT
TRBJ2-1 | NA | TRBD2 | 17 | TRBV9 | CASSVFSSGTSMYEQFF | TGTGCCAGCAGCGTATTCTCCTCCGGGACTAGTATGTATGAGCAGTTCTTC
TRBJ2-5 | NA | TRBD1 | 15 | TRBV28 | CASSPTRGPQETQYF | TGTGCCAGCAGTCCAACCAGGGGGCCCCAAGAGACCCAGTACTTC
TRBJ1-4 | NA | TRBD1 | 13 | TRBV5-1 | CASSSGTVEKLFF | TGCGCCAGCAGCTCTGGGACAGTTGAAAAACTGTTTTTT
TRBJ2-1 | NA | TRBD1 | 16 | TRBV7-3 | CASSPSHRGTYNEQFF | TGTGCCAGCAGCCCATCCCACAGGGGTACCTACAATGAGCAGTTCTTC
TRBJ1-5 | NA | TRBD1 | 13 | TRBV2 | CASRGQTNQPQHF | TGTGCCAGCAGGGGACAGACTAATCAGCCCCAGCATTTT
TRBJ1-5 | NA | TRBD1 | 19 | TRBV19 | CASEPPGGSIKGANQPQHF | TGTGCCAGTGAACCTCCAGGGGGCTCGATCAAGGGGGCCAATCAGCCCCAGCATTTT
TRBJ2-1 | NA | NA | 19 | TRBV11-2 | CASSLDSAISGRSYNEQFF | TGTGCCAGCAGCTTAGATTCTGCGATTAGCGGTCGATCCTACAATGAGCAGTTCTTC
TRBJ2-3 | NA | NA | 13 | TRBV18 | CASSPNRGDTQYF | TGTGCCAGCTCACCCAATCGGGGTGATACGCAGTATTTT
TRBJ2-7 | NA | TRBD2 | 18 | TRBV4-1 | CASSQGSYGLAGSYEQYF | TGCGCCAGCAGCCAAGGTTCTTACGGGCTAGCGGGATCCTACGAGCAGTACTTC
TRBJ2-5 | NA | NA | 14 | TRBV6-1 | CASGPQSTAGTQYF | TGTGCCAGTGGTCCACAGTCAACTGCAGGGACCCAGTACTTC
TRBJ2-7 | NA | NA | 12 | TRBV27 | CASSSQMYEQYF | TGTGCCAGCAGTTCGCAGATGTACGAGCAGTACTTC
TRBJ2-7 | NA | NA | 14 | TRBV18 | CASSRGSIAYEQYF | TGTGCCAGCTCACGAGGAAGTATCGCCTACGAGCAGTACTTC
TRBJ1-5 | once | NA | 16 | TRBV6-1 | CASSEHRVSGNQPQHF | TGTGCCAGCAGTGAACACAGGGTTTCGGGCAATCAGCCCCAGCATTTT
TRBJ1-5 | NA | TRBD1 | 12 | TRBV6-1 | CASSASTGTGHF | TGTGCCAGCAGTGCTTCTACCGGGACAGGACATTTT
TRBJ2-5 | NA | TRBD1 | 15 | TRBV5-1 | CASSLRTGSGETQYF | TGCGCCAGCAGCCTGAGGACAGGTTCGGGAGAGACCCAGTACTTC
TRBJ2-3 | NA | TRBD1 | 15 | TRBV9 | CASSVSTGATDTQYF | TGTGCCAGCAGCGTTAGCACAGGGGCGACAGATACGCAGTATTTT
TRBJ2-3 | NA | NA | 15 | TRBV15 | CATSRDPDRTDTQYF | TGTGCCACCAGCAGAGACCCCGACAGGACAGATACGCAGTATTTT